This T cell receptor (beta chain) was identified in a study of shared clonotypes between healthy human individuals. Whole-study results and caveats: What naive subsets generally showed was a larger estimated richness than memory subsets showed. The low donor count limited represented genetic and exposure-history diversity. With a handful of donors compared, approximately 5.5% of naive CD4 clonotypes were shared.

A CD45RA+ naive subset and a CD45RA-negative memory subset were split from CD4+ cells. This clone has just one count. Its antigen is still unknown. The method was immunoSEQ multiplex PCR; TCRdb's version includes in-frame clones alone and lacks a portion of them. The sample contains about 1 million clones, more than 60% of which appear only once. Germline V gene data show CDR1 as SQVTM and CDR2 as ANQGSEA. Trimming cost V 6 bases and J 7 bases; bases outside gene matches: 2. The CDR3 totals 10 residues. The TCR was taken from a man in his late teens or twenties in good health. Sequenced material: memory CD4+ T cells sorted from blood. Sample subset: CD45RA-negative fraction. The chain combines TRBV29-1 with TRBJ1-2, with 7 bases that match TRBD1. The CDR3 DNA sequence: TGCAGCGTGACAGGGTCTGGCTACACCTTC. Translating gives CSVTGSGYTF.